A selection of T cell receptor beta chains follows, all from one sample in a study of response to subunit inactivated influenza vaccine. TCRdb analysed the RT-PCR reads with MiXCR anew, one entry per CDR3 protein. The table lists around 650,000 distinct CDR3 sequences, 15% to 19% of them singletons. Sample: PBMCs from blood, taken approximately 12 days after vaccination. The receptors here all came from a man aged 45-60 years who received an inactivated influenza vaccine. CDR3s include the opening cysteine and the closing phenylalanine or tryptophan. The D gene is left open where the match is weak. The listing skips clone size in some rows; elsewhere it reads once, few, many or a size class.

abundance	len	v_gene	d_gene	j_gene	CDR3nt	CDR3aa
-	16	TRBV7-2	-	TRBJ2-5	TGTGCCAGCAGCTCAGACGCGGGACTTTTAGGAGAGACCCAGTACTTC	CASSSDAGLLGETQYF
-	16	TRBV6-2/TRBV6-3	-	TRBJ2-3	TGTGCCAGCAGTTACGGGGCGGGATTAGGGGCAGATACGCAGTATTTT	CASSYGAGLGADTQYF
few	16	TRBV7-9	-	TRBJ2-7	TGTGCCAGCAGCTTCATAGGGCGGGGCAGGCCCCACGAGCAGTACTTC	CASSFIGRGRPHEQYF
-	16	TRBV10-3	-	TRBJ1-2	TGTGCCATCCCTAAAGGTCAGGGCAACCTCCACTATGGCTACACCTTC	CAIPKGQGNLHYGYTF
-	15	TRBV9	TRBD1	TRBJ2-5	TGTGCCAGCAGCGTCTCCCTGGGACAGCAAGAGACCCAGTACTTC	CASSVSLGQQETQYF
few	11	TRBV29-1	-	TRBJ2-1	TGCAGCGTCTATGATCGTGGTGAGCAGTTCTTC	CSVYDRGEQFF
many	16	TRBV4-1	TRBD1	TRBJ1-6	TGCGCCAGCAGCCAAGATGGGGGACAGAATAATTCACCCCTCCACTTT	CASSQDGGQNNSPLHF
many	12	TRBV18	-	TRBJ2-7	TGTGCCAGCTCAGACAGCTCCTACGAGCAGTACTTC	CASSDSSYEQYF
few	13	TRBV20-1	-	TRBJ2-7	TGCAGTGCTTCTAGGACGACAACCGGCGAGCAGTACTTC	CSASRTTTGEQYF
-	15	TRBV28	TRBD1	TRBJ2-1	TGTGCCAGCTCCACGAGGGGACAGGGGAGGGATGAGCAGTTCTTC	CASSTRGQGRDEQFF
few	17	TRBV6-1	-	TRBJ2-6	TGTGCCAGCGCTAAAAGCGTAGGAGGCGCTGGGGCCAACGTCCTGACTTTC	CASAKSVGGAGANVLTF
-	16	TRBV20-1	-	TRBJ2-4	TGCAGTGCTACCAAGGAAGGTAGCCTAGCCAAAAACATTCAGTACTTC	CSATKEGSLAKNIQYF
few	13	TRBV6-2/TRBV6-3	-	TRBJ2-2	TGTGCCAGCAGTAACGAGCGGACCGGGGAGCTGTTTTTT	CASSNERTGELFF
-	17	TRBV6-1	TRBD2	TRBJ2-5	TGTGCCAGCAGTCTCCGCCAGGGACTAGCGGGAGTAGAGACCCAGTACTTC	CASSLRQGLAGVETQYF
many	12	TRBV10-3	-	TRBJ1-3	TGTGCCATCAGTACCGGGGGAAACACCATATATTTT	CAISTGGNTIYF
few	16	TRBV7-8	TRBD2	TRBJ2-3	TGTGCCAGCAGCTTAGTTGGCGGGAGACGCACAGATACGCAGTATTTT	CASSLVGGRRTDTQYF
-	14	TRBV7-2	TRBD2	TRBJ2-5	TGTGCCAGCAGGCTTAGCGGGAGATGGGAGACCCAGTACTTC	CASRLSGRWETQYF
-	13	TRBV5-1	-	TRBJ1-1	TGCGCCAGCCGGGGCGGGGAACACACTGAAGCTTTCTTT	CASRGGEHTEAFF
few	15	TRBV30	TRBD1	TRBJ1-2	TGTGCCTGGAGTTTAACGGACAGGGGTCGTTTCGGCTACACCTTC	CAWSLTDRGRFGYTF
-	16	TRBV20-1	-	TRBJ2-7	TGCAGTGCTAGATCGCTGGGACAAGGAGGTGGATACGAGCAGTACTTC	CSARSLGQGGGYEQYF
-	17	TRBV20-1	TRBD2	TRBJ2-7	TGCAGTGCTAGAGAAGCGGGACTAGCGGACCACTCCTACGAGCAGTACTTC	CSAREAGLADHSYEQYF
-	14	TRBV5-1	-	TRBJ1-3	TGCGCCAGCAGCTTGGGAATAACCGGAAACACCATATATTTT	CASSLGITGNTIYF
-	15	TRBV20-1	TRBD2	TRBJ2-3	TGCAGTGCTAGTTCGGCGGGAGGCTTATCCGATACGCAGTATTTT	CSASSAGGLSDTQYF
-	14	TRBV5-8	TRBD1	TRBJ2-7	TGTGCCAGCAGCACCCGACAGGGGAGCTACGAGCAGTACTTC	CASSTRQGSYEQYF
few	12	TRBV20-1	-	TRBJ1-5	TGCAGTGCTAGACCCGGCAATCAGCCCCAGCATTTT	CSARPGNQPQHF
-	15	TRBV5-6	TRBD1	TRBJ2-1	TGTGCCAGCAGCTTGGGTGGGACAGGGAGGAATGAGCAGTTCTTC	CASSLGGTGRNEQFF
few	19	TRBV11-1	TRBD1	TRBJ2-2	TGTGCCAGCAGCGCTACCGGGACAGGTGGACCATTGGGCACCGGGGAGCTGTTTTTT	CASSATGTGGPLGTGELFF
few	15	TRBV9	TRBD2	TRBJ2-7	TGTGCCAGCAGCAAATCCGGGACTAGCGGGTACGAGCAGTACTTC	CASSKSGTSGYEQYF
few	15	TRBV18	TRBD1	TRBJ2-5	TGTGCCAGCTCACCGAGGACAGGGGGAGAAGAGACCCAGTACTTC	CASSPRTGGEETQYF
-	15	TRBV20-1	-	TRBJ2-5	TGCAGTATCCCGACGAGGGACCGCGCCCCGGAGACCCAGTACTTC	CSIPTRDRAPETQYF
few	13	TRBV29-1	TRBD2	TRBJ2-3	TGCAGCGTAGCGGGAGGGATTACAGATACGCAGTATTTT	CSVAGGITDTQYF
-	21	TRBV6-2/TRBV6-3	TRBD2	TRBJ2-2	TGTGCCAGCAAATACCCCCTACTAGCGGGAGATTTCGGCCGCGTCACCGGGGAGCTGTTTTTT	CASKYPLLAGDFGRVTGELFF
few	14	TRBV7-2	TRBD2	TRBJ2-5	TGTGCCAGCAGCCTAGGGACTAGCGGGGGCCCACCCTACTTC	CASSLGTSGGPPYF
-	15	TRBV9	TRBD1	TRBJ1-1	TGTGCCAGCAGCGTAGCAGGGGGAAAAAACACTGAAGCTTTCTTT	CASSVAGGKNTEAFF
-	14	TRBV5-5	TRBD1	TRBJ2-2	TGTGCCAGCACCCGGACAGGGACCACCGGGGAGCTGTTTTTT	CASTRTGTTGELFF
-	14	TRBV9	-	TRBJ2-1	TGTGCCAGCAGCGTAGGGGGCCGGGGCAATGAGCAGTTCTTC	CASSVGGRGNEQFF
few	15	TRBV5-1	TRBD1	TRBJ1-3	TGCGCCAGCAGACTCGACAGGGACTCTGGAAACACCATATATTTT	CASRLDRDSGNTIYF
-	15	TRBV4-3	TRBD2	TRBJ2-1	TGCGCCAGCCGAACACTAGCGGGGGCCTTCAATGAGCAGTTCTTC	CASRTLAGAFNEQFF
-	15	TRBV24-1	-	TRBJ2-1	TGTGCCACCAGTGATTTCGCAGGGGGGAACGATGAGCAGTTCTTC	CATSDFAGGNDEQFF
few	15	TRBV30	-	TRBJ1-6	TGTGCCGGACTATCGACGGGAACAGGGCATTCACCCCTCCACTTT	CAGLSTGTGHSPLHF
few	16	TRBV9	TRBD2	TRBJ2-1	TGTGCCAGCAGCGTAGAACCTAGCGGGTACTACAATGAGCAGTTCTTC	CASSVEPSGYYNEQFF
few	13	TRBV10-3	-	TRBJ1-5	TGTGCCATTTCGACAGACCCTAATCAGCCCCAGCATTTT	CAISTDPNQPQHF
-	13	TRBV5-1	TRBD1	TRBJ1-2	TGCGCCAGCAGCTGGGACAGGGTGGATGGCTACACCTTC	CASSWDRVDGYTF
-	13	TRBV10-3	-	TRBJ1-2	TGTGCCATCAGTGCTTCAGGGGTGGATGGCTACACCTTC	CAISASGVDGYTF
few	16	TRBV12-3/TRBV12-4	TRBD2	TRBJ2-7	TGTGCCAGCAGTTTCGTTCTGGCGGGAGTCTCCTACGAGCAGTACTTC	CASSFVLAGVSYEQYF
-	15	TRBV5-1	TRBD2	TRBJ2-7	TGCGCCAGCAGCTTGGATAGCGGGGGGTTATACGAGCAGTACTTC	CASSLDSGGLYEQYF
few	17	TRBV7-9	-	TRBJ2-7	TGTGCCAGCAGCTTAGCGCGAGGGGTGGCGGCTTCCTACGAGCAGTACTTC	CASSLARGVAASYEQYF
few	12	TRBV7-9	TRBD2	TRBJ2-1	TGTGCCAGCAACGGGGGGGCCTATGAGCAGTTCTTC	CASNGGAYEQFF
-	13	TRBV20-1	-	TRBJ2-5	TGCAGTGCTACGGCTAGGGGTAGGGAGACCCAGTACTTC	CSATARGRETQYF